This T cell receptor beta chain appears in the sequencing data of a study of Graves' ophthalmopathy and Graves' hyperthyroidism. About the research overall: Peripheral blood sampling occurred at initial diagnosis, before any treatment. Study-wide points: Detection in blood was also observed for most expanded thyroid clonotypes above 0.001 frequency.

RNA transcripts were the template, and TCR beta CDR3 regions were amplified from them. Amplification began with first-round RT-PCR using HTBI primers, then second-round multiplex PCR was performed. TCRdb fed the multiplex PCR reads into MiXCR, producing one record per CDR3 protein. This sample has 200,000 to 250,000 distinct CDR3 sequences, with 20% to 25% found just once. Other autoimmune disease, uncontrolled infection, pregnancy and lactation led to exclusion. Clinical symptoms, serum thyroxine, TRAb, thyroid ultrasound and orbital computed tomography determined diagnosis. The CDR3 consists of 15 residues. Unmatched junction bases numbered 6, after V lost 6 bases and J lost 2 bases. Germline-derived CDR1 and CDR2 are MDHEN and SYDVKM. This clonotype was seen a handful of times. Its target is unknown.

Sequencing input: peripheral blood. This chain links TRBV28 with TRBJ2-5; 10 nucleotides align to TRBD1. This receptor was identified in a woman aged 45-59 years with Graves' ophthalmopathy. CDR3 sequence (DNA): TGTGCCAGCAGCCCCGACAGGGGGCGGCAAGAGACCCAGTACTTC. This sequence encodes CASSPDRGRQETQYF. Drawing the rest from reference TRBV28 and TRBJ2-5, the complete variable domain is DVKVTQSSRYLVKRTGEKVFLECVQDMDHENMFWYRQDPGLGLRLIYFSYDVKMKEKGDIPEGYSVSREKKERFSLILESASTNQTSMYLCASSPDRGRQETQYFGPGTRLLVL.